The 7 T cell receptor beta chains below come from one sample, sequenced in a study of cytomegalovirus exposure and HLA in healthy donors (dated by TCRdb to about 2017). Receptor libraries were prepared by the immunoSEQ multiplex PCR assay. The multiplex PCR relied on a mix of 60 forward primers for TCR Vbeta segments and 13 reverse primers for TCR Jbeta segments. TCRdb carries this immuneACCESS record with in-frame sequences only. Its versions omit some clonotypes, under half of them owing to an unresolved V gene in the studies checked, with the rest unexplained. The sample table holds 74,000 or so clones, of which around four fifths were seen once. Together, the top ten hold approximately 3.2% of the sample. Input material: PBMCs. The receptors originated from a man aged 45-65 years in good health and CMV-seropositive.

The V gene is TRBV7-2, the J gene TRBJ2-1, with D possibly being TRBD2 (6 bases). The germline gives CDR1 SGHTA, CDR2 FQGNSA. The CDR3 runs 14 residues. Trimming stripped 3 bases from V and 10 bases from J, with 16 bases between. DNA of the CDR3: TGTGCCAGCAGCTTGGTCAGGGAGGCAGGAGAGCAGTTCTTC. Its protein is CASSLVREAGEQFF. The entire variable domain, with the rest obtained from reference TRBV7-2 and TRBJ2-1, is as follows: GAGVSQSPSNKVTEKGKDVELRCDPISGHTALYWYRQSLGQGLEFLIYFQGNSAPDKSGLPSDRFSAERTGGSVSTLTIQRTQQEDSAVYLCASSLVREAGEQFFGPGTRLTVL.

The CDR3 coding sequence is TGTGCCAGCAGCTTAGATATAAACACTGAAGCTTTCTTT. The encoded protein is CASSLDINTEAFF. The genes are TRBV11-2 and TRBJ1-1; D remains ambiguous. The germline V gene has CDR1 SGHAT and CDR2 FQNNGV. The CDR3 loop spans 13 amino acids. Trimming took off 0 bases at V and 2 bases at J, with 4 bases between the two ends.

V and J are TRBV29-1 and TRBJ2-1, with a possible D match to TRBD2 (6 bases). Per the germline V gene, CDR1 is SQVTM and CDR2 is ANQGSEA. The CDR3 loop spans 14 amino acids. V lost 1 base to trimming and J lost 7 bases, with 14 bases between them. The CDR3 is CSVEGKLARNEQFF. In DNA form, the CDR3 reads TGCAGCGTTGAAGGCAAACTAGCTCGGAATGAGCAGTTCTTC.

CDR3 sequence (DNA): TGTGCCAGCAGCTCGAGCGGGGGATCCTACGAGCAGTACTTC. As protein: CASSSSGGSYEQYF. V gene TRBV11-3 combines with J gene TRBJ2-7; 8 bases line up with TRBD2. The CDR3 has 14 residues. Germline V lookup: CDR1 SGHNT, CDR2 YENEEA. V dropped 4 bases and J dropped 1; count of bases not matched to a gene: 3.

The CDR3 DNA is TGTGCCAGCAGCTTAGACAACCCGGAGCAGTACTTC. Protein product: CASSLDNPEQYF. The rearrangement uses TRBV7-2 and TRBJ2-7; no clear D gene. The V end was cut by 1 base, the J end by 7 bases, with 8 bases between. Germline V gene data show CDR1 as SGHTA and CDR2 as FQGNSA. CDR3 length: 12 amino acids.

Comments on this clone: Compared with germline, one end of the junction differs, possibly owing to a read error. The CDR3 protein is CSSSSPGQGNHLQETQYF. In DNA form, the CDR3 reads TGTTCCAGCAGCTCTCCGGGACAGGGGAACCATTTACAAGAGACCCAGTACTTC. The rearrangement uses TRBV7-9 and TRBJ2-5; 10 nucleotides align to TRBD1. Germline V gives CDR1 SEHNR, CDR2 FQNEAQ (reference sequence). This CDR3 is built from 18 residues.

The chain combines TRBV2 with TRBJ2-6; tentatively, D is TRBD1 (5 bases). The germline V gene has CDR1 SNHLY and CDR2 FYNNEI. V was shortened by 7 bases and J by 1 base, with 5 bases between the two germline ends. CDR3 size: 13 residues. CDR3 amino acids: CASKGSGANVLTF. The CDR3 DNA sequence: TGTGCCAGCAAGGGGTCTGGGGCCAACGTCCTGACTTTC.